These T cell receptor beta chains were read from a single sample in a study of HIV-infected patients and healthy controls. TCRdb reanalysed the 5' RACE reads using MiXCR and keeps one entry per CDR3 protein. The data hold more than 15,000 distinct CDR3 sequences, with 9% to 10% observed a single time. Sequencing was performed on blood. All receptors come from an adult in good health. Both conserved end residues are part of each CDR3. For some rows the clone size is stated as once, few or many, or as a class when expanded; others skip it.

V gene	J gene	clone size	CDR3 protein
TRBV25-1	TRBJ2-5	many	CASSPDRASGETQYF
TRBV7-9	TRBJ2-7	many	CASSPDREQYF
TRBV25-1	TRBJ1-6	many	CASTSALLNSPLHF
TRBV5-1	TRBJ2-7	many	CASSFSGTYEQYF
TRBV7-9	TRBJ2-1	many	CASSLGSRRGPETPYYNEQFF
TRBV25-1	TRBJ2-3	many	CASSGPQTSGRPTDTQYF
TRBV10-3	TRBJ2-5	medium-sized	CAISRRGVQETQYF
TRBV5-1	TRBJ2-7	-	CASSLTGGADEQYF
TRBV20-1	TRBJ2-3	many	CSARGTSSLADTQYF
TRBV15	TRBJ2-3	many	CATSIRDRGTDTQYF
TRBV29-1	TRBJ2-3	many	CSVGAGRTDTQYF
TRBV5-1	TRBJ2-6	few	CASQFPGNSGANVLTF
TRBV10-2	TRBJ2-3	many	CASRRGLAETLPSTDTQYF
TRBV6-5	TRBJ2-3	many	CASTRADTQYF
TRBV29-1	TRBJ2-2	many	CSVGGGRENTGELFF
TRBV4-2	TRBJ2-1	many	CASSQDEGGGSYNEQFF
TRBV7-9	TRBJ2-3	-	CASSFGTQYF
TRBV29-1	TRBJ1-1	few	CSVQTENTEAFF
TRBV9	TRBJ2-1	many	CASSVGLAGTNEQFF
TRBV20-1	TRBJ2-1	-	CSANLARGEQFF
TRBV20-1	TRBJ1-2	many	CSASPGAYGYTF
TRBV29-1	TRBJ2-1	medium-sized	CSVARWTSGRHNNEQFF
TRBV27	TRBJ2-3	-	CASSSAQGPSTDTQYF
TRBV2	TRBJ2-5	many	CASTSGSETQYF
TRBV7-9	TRBJ2-1	few	CASSLTTNDDEQFF
TRBV4-2	TRBJ2-7	many	CASSQGAGATYEQYF
TRBV6-2/TRBV6-3	TRBJ2-4	medium-sized	CASSYLALASSKNIQYF
TRBV29-1	TRBJ2-1	few	CSVALEGEQFF
TRBV5-5	TRBJ2-1	few	CASSLSRDEQFF
TRBV20-1	TRBJ2-2	-	CSAAGERIGELFF
TRBV18	TRBJ2-2	few	CASSPRTSGTNTGELFF
TRBV6-6	TRBJ2-3	many	CASMYSTDTQYF
TRBV7-6	TRBJ2-7	many	CASSLAGRVDEQYF
TRBV7-2	TRBJ2-1	-	CASSLRTSGRLEQFF
TRBV7-9	TRBJ2-3	many	CASSTWTRPPYTDTQYF
TRBV6-4	TRBJ2-1	few	CASSDSNLANEQFF
TRBV6-1	TRBJ1-1	many	CASSEARGDTEAFF
TRBV27	TRBJ2-2	many	CASSPSDRYTGELFF
TRBV27	TRBJ2-5	many	CASSSDRGRETQYF
TRBV9	TRBJ2-5	many	CASSVADQAGIQETQYF
TRBV14	TRBJ2-2	few	CASSPGLGLMGTGELFF
TRBV5-1	TRBJ2-3	many	CASSLDAPTDTQYF
TRBV6-1	TRBJ2-3	-	CASSPMMAAGTDTQYF
TRBV28	TRBJ2-3	-	CASTLGGASTDTQYF
TRBV3-1	TRBJ2-3	medium-sized	CASSADPTGTDTQYF
TRBV10-3	TRBJ2-1	many	CAISGLTGDNEQFF
TRBV12-3/TRBV12-4	TRBJ2-2	many	CASSSLGGAAGELFF
TRBV20-1	TRBJ2-3	medium-sized	CSAPLARPFTDTQYF
TRBV7-2	TRBJ2-1	many	CASSSPGTGGEQFF
TRBV20-1	TRBJ1-1	many	CSATGGSDTEAFF
TRBV28	TRBJ2-3	many	CASSSPGGSGDTQYF
TRBV29-1	TRBJ2-3	many	CSVKPVTSGRRRTDTQYF
TRBV5-6	TRBJ2-2	many	CASSAALRGTGELFF
TRBV7-9	TRBJ2-5	medium-sized	CASSRPVGSQETQYF
TRBV20-1	TRBJ1-6	-	CSARDRENSPLHF
TRBV29-1	TRBJ2-7	few	CSAPGRVESEQYF
TRBV12-3/TRBV12-4	TRBJ2-7	many	CASNVQGATEQYF